This T cell receptor beta chain was recorded in a study of sequential checkpoint blockade in melanoma. Regarding treatment: randomized to nivolumab then ipilimumab (arm A) or the reverse (arm B). Clones were sequenced by immunoSEQ multiplex PCR, and TCRdb holds only the in-frame ones, with some missing. Of about 6,100 clones in the sample, 25% to 30% were seen once. CDR1 MNHGY and CDR2 SAAAGT come from the germline V gene. The V and J ends lost 4 bases and 7 bases, in that order; junction bases with no gene match: 1. The CDR3 is made up of 13 amino acids. The chain combines TRBV6-8 with TRBJ1-2, with 12 bases aligning to TRBD1. This TCR was sampled from a human donor with melanoma. The source was tumor tissue (inferred from file names), collected from a patient given nivolumab and ipilimumab in sequence. The CDR3 sequence: CASSSGQGAGYTF. CDR3 sequence (DNA): TGTGCCAGCAGTTCGGGACAGGGGGCTGGCTACACCTTC.